One T cell receptor (beta chain) is described in this entry. An end of the junction differs from the germline gene, which may be a read error. The sample belongs to a study of blood T cell repertoires in COVID-19. Looking at the study overall: The United States, Italy and Spain supplied acute and convalescent COVID-19 samples. From T cells, B-cell-depleted T cells, or PBMCs came the material, which was cDNA or gDNA.

Original handling: Cell counts per sample came from amplifying reference gene primers. Assay: immunoSEQ multiplex PCR; the TCRdb copy retains only in-frame clones and omits some. Clone size and the V and J calls come from that table; the DNA yielded D and trimming. Of around 110,000 clones in the sample, approximately 85% were seen once. The CDR3 has 17 residues. CDR1 and CDR2 from the germline V gene are SGHNT and YYREEE (reference sequence). Source material: peripheral blood. The V and J genes are TRBV5-4 and TRBJ2-5, with 13 bases aligning to TRBD2. The TCR originated in a man between 70 and 80 years old with acute or convalescent COVID-19. CDR3 DNA: TGTGCCAGCACCTTGGGGACTAGCGGGACGAAGAGAGAGACCCAGTACTTC. Translated: CASTLGTSGTKRETQYF. Based on the CDR3 plus reference TRBV5-4 and TRBJ2-5, the full variable domain is ETGVTQSPTHLIKTRGQQVTLRCSSQSGHNTVSWYQQALGQGPQFIFQYYREEENGRGNFPPRFSGLQFPNYSSELNVNALELDDSALYLCASTLGTSGTKRETQYFGPGTRLLVL.